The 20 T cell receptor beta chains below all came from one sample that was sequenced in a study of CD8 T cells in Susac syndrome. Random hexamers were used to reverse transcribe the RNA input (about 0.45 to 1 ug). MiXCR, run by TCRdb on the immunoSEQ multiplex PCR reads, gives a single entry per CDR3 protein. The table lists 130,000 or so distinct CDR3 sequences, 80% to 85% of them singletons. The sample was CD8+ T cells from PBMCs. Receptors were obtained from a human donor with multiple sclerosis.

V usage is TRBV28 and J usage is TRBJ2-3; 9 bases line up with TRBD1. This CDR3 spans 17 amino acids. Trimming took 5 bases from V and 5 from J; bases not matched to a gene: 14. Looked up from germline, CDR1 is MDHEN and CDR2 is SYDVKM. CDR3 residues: CASSALLGTGTGDTQYF. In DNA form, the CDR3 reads TGTGCCAGCAGTGCCCTATTGGGGACAGGGACTGGAGATACGCAGTATTTT.

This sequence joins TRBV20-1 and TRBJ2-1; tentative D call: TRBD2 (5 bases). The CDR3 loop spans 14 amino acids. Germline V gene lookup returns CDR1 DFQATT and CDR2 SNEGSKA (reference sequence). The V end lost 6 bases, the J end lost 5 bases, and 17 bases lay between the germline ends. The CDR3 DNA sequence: TGCAGTGCCCGCGCCGGGGTGGGGAACAATGAGCAGTTCTTC. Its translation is CSARAGVGNNEQFF.

The CDR3 here is CARGQSRSGEQYF. The CDR3 nucleotides are TGTGCCAGAGGACAGTCCCGGAGCGGGGAGCAGTACTTC. This rearrangement joins TRBV2 to TRBJ2-7, with D perhaps assigned TRBD1 or TRBD2 (6 bases each). The V end lost 9 bases, the J end lost 7 bases, and 19 bases lay between the germline ends. The CDR3 spans 13 residues. The germline CDR1 and CDR2 sequences are SNHLY and FYNNEI.

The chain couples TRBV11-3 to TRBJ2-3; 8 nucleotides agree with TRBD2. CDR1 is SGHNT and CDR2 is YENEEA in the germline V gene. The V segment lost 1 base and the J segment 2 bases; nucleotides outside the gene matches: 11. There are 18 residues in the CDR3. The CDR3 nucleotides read TGTGCCAGCAGCTTAGGGTCCCCAACTAGCGGTCCCACAGATACGCAGTATTTT. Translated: CASSLGSPTSGPTDTQYF. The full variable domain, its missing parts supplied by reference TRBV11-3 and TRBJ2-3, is EAGVVQSPRYKIIEKKQPVAFWCNPISGHNTLYWYLQNLGQGPELLIRYENEEAVDDSQLPKDRFSAERLKGVDSTLKIQPAELGDSAVYLCASSLGSPTSGPTDTQYFGPGTRLTVL.

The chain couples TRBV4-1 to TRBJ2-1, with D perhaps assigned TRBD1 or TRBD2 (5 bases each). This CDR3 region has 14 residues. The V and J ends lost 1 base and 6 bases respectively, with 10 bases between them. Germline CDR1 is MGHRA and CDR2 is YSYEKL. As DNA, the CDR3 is TGCGCCAGCAGCCAAGCCTGGGACGCCAATGAGCAGTTCTTC. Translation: CASSQAWDANEQFF.

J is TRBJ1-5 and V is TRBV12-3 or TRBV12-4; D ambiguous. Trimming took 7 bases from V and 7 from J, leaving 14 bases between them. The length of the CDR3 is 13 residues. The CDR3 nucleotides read TGTGCCAGCAATCCTGACCCAGGACAGCCCCAGCATTTT. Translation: CASNPDPGQPQHF.

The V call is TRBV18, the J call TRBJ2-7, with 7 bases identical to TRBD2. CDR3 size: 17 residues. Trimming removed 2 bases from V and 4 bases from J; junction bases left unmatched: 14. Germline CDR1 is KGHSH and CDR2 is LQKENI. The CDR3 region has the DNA TGTGCCAGCTCACCATCAGAATCCGGGACTAACCCTTACGAGCAGTACGTC. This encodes CASSPSESGTNPYEQYV.

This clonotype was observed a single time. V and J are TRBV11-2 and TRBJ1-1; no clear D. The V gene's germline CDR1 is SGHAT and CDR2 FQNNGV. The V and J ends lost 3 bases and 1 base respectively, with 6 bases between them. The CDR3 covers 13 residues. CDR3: CASSFNRNTEAFF. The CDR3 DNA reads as TGTGCCAGCAGCTTTAATAGGAACACTGAAGCTTTCTTT.

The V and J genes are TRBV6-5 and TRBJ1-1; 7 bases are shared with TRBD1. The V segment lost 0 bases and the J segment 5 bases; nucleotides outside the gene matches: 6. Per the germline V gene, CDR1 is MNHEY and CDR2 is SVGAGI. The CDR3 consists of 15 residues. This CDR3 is CASSYSPGGKTEAFF. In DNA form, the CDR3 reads TGTGCCAGCAGTTACTCCCCAGGGGGGAAGACTGAAGCTTTCTTT.

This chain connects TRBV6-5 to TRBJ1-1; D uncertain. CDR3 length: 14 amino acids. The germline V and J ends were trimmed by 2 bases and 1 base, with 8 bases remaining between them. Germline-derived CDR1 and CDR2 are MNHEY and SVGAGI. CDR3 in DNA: TGTGCCAGCAGTTACGGGCGCCCGAACACTGAAGCTTTCTTT. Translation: CASSYGRPNTEAFF.

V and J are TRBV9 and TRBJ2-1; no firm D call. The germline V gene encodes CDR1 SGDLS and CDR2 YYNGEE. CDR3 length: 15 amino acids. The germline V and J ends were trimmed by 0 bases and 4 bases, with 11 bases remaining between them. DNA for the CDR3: TGTGCCAGCAGCGTAGCGAGAGAAGGGTACAATGAGCAGTTCTTC. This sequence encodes CASSVAREGYNEQFF.

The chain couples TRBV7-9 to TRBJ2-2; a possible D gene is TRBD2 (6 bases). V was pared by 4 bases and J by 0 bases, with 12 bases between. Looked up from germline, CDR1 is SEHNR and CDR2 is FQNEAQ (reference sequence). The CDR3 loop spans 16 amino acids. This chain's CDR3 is CASSSMEGANTGELFF. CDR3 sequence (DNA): TGTGCCAGCAGCTCCATGGAGGGAGCGAACACCGGGGAGCTGTTTTTT.

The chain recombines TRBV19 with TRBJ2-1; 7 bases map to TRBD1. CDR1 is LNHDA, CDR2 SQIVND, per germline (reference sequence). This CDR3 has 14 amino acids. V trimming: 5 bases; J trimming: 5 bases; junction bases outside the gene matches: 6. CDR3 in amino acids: CASSFGQAHNEQFF. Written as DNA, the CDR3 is TGTGCCAGTAGTTTTGGACAGGCACACAATGAGCAGTTCTTC.

The CDR3 coding sequence is TGTGCCAGCAGCTTGGTCGGACGGGAGAACACTGAAGCTTTCTTT. As protein: CASSLVGRENTEAFF. The chain recombines TRBV7-4 with TRBJ1-1; the D is unclear. Germline V gene sequence: CDR1 SGHVT, CDR2 SQSDAQ. The CDR3 is 15 amino acids. V dropped 3 bases and J dropped 1 base, with 12 bases sitting between them.

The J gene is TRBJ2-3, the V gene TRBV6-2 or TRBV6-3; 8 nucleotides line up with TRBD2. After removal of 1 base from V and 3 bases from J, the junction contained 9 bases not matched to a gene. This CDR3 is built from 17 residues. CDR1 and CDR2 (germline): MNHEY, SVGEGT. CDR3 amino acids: CASSYLTSDPRTDTQYF. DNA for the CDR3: TGTGCCAGCAGTTACTTGACTAGCGATCCTCGGACAGATACGCAGTATTTT.

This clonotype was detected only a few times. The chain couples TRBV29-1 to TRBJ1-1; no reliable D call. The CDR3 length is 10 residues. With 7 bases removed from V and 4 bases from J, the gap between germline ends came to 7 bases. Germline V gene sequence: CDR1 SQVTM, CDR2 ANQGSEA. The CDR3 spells CSASGTEAFF. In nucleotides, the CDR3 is TGCAGCGCCTCGGGCACTGAAGCTTTCTTT. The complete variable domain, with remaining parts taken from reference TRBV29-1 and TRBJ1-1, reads SAVISQKPSRDICQRGTSLTIQCQVDSQVTMMFWYRQQPGQSLTLIATANQGSEATYESGFVIDKFPISRPNLTFSTLTVSNMSPEDSSIYLCSASGTEAFFGQGTRLTVV.

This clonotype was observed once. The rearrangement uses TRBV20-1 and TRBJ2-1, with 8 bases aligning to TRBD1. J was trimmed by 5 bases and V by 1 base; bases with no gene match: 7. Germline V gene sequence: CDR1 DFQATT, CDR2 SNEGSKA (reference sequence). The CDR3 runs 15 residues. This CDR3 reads CSARAGTGRNNEQFF. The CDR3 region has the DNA TGCAGTGCTAGAGCGGGGACAGGACGGAACAATGAGCAGTTCTTC.

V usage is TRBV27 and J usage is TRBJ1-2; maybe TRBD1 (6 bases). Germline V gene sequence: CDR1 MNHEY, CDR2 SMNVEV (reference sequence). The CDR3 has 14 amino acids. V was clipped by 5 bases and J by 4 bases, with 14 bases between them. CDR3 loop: CASSPAGQTYGYTF. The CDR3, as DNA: TGTGCCAGCAGTCCGGCTGGACAGACCTATGGCTACACCTTC.

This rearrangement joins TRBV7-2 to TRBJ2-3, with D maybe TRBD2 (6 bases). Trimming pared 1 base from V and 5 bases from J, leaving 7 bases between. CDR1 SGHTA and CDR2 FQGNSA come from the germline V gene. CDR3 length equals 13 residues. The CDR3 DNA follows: TGTGCCAGCAGCTTAGTGGAGGGAGATACGCAGTATTTT. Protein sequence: CASSLVEGDTQYF.

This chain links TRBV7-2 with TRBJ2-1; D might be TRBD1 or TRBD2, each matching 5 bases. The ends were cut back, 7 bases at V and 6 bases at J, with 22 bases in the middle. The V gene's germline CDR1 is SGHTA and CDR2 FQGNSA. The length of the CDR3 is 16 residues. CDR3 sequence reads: CASTTPGQGVLNEQFF. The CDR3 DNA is TGTGCCAGCACAACCCCCGGCCAGGGAGTACTCAATGAGCAGTTCTTC.